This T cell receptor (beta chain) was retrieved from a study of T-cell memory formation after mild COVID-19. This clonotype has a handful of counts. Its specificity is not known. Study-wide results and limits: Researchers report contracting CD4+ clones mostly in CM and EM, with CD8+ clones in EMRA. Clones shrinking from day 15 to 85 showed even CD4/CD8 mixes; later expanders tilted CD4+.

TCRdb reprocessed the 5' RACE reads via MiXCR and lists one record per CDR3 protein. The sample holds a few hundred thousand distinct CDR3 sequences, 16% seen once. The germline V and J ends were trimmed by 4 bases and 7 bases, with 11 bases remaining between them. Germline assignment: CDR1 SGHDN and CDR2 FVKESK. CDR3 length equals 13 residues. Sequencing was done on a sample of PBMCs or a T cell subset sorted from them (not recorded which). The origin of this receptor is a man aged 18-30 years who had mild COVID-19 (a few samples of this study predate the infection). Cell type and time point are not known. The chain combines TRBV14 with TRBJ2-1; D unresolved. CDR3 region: CASSPLVGNEQFF. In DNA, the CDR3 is TGTGCCAGCAGCCCTCTGGTCGGTAATGAGCAGTTCTTC.